This TCR beta chain was identified during a study of metastatic and nonmetastatic thyroid tumors. In the original analysis: Construction of a distant-metastasis classifier for papillary thyroid cancer relied on CDR3 differences across clinicopathological groups. MiXCR reprocessed the PCR reads for TCRdb. TCRdb, not the authors, supplied the V and J calls. The sample holds about 47,000 clones, around 23% seen once. This clone was seen ten or more times. No treatment of any kind had been given to any patient before thyroid surgery. V shed 6 bases, J shed 4 bases, and the junction held 10 bases outside the gene matches. The CDR3 is made up of 16 amino acids. The germline CDR1 and CDR2 sequences are SGDLS and YYNGEE.

This chain connects TRBV9 to TRBJ2-1, with 10 nucleotides matching TRBD1. The sample taken for sequencing was blood. This TCR derives from a male donor with papillary thyroid cancer or a benign thyroid nodule (not recorded which). Some clones in this sample may be carry-over from other donors' samples. CDR3 bases: TGTGCCAGCACCAAAACTGGGACAGGGGATTACAATGAGCAGTTCTTC. Protein sequence: CASTKTGTGDYNEQFF.